This entry describes one T cell receptor (beta chain). This clone's antigen is unknown. Base qualities were left out, and no much larger clone turns up one base away. TCR CDR3 regions were amplified from genomic DNA by multiplex PCR using the deep immunoSEQ assay. Extracted genomic DNA from each cell subset was spread evenly across all wells of several immunoSEQ 96-well plates, with each plate serving as a replicate. For sorted subsets, each replicate PCR was loaded with 200 ng genomic DNA, equivalent to 25,000 to 35,000 T cell genomes. Purified libraries were quantified with a Qubit 3.0 fluorometer, sized on a Bioanalyzer 2100, and re-quantified with the KAPA Library Quantification kit. Every immunoSEQ 96-well plate was sequenced on a dedicated single-read 150-cycle Illumina NextSeq 550 flow cell. The authors' pipeline ran thus. The immunoSEQ output contained only junctional sequences without quality scores, so filtering could not match that applied to full-length reads. Sequences were annotated with PyIR, a Python wrapper for IgBLAST v1.9, and V/J genes and CDR3 were assigned using IMGT germline references. Reads with weak V/J assignments (E-value above 1e-6), missing CDR3, stop codons, out-of-frame junctions, or ambiguous translated residues were removed. V3J clonotypes were defined as sequences sharing the same inferred V gene, J gene, and CDR3 amino acid sequence. To compute the percentage overlap between repertoires, the number of shared unique clonotypes was divided by the size of the smaller repertoire. Richness of each repertoire was evaluated using RTK rarefaction, the Chao1 estimator, and Recon v2.1 estimates of unobserved clonotypes. For all TCRbeta clonotypes obtained by the gDNA method from a few donors, generation probabilities were computed with OLGA. TCRdb stores this immuneACCESS table with in-frame sequences only. Part of the clones is absent; in the studies checked, under half of the shortfall reflects unresolved V genes, and no reason is known for the rest. Clone size and V and J calls were adopted from that table, with D and trimming inferred from the DNA. The table for this sample lists 950,000 to 1,200,000 clones; approximately 80% of them were counted only once. The ten largest make up almost 0.9% of the sample.

These data come from a study of shared clonotypes between healthy human individuals (dated by TCRdb to the early 2020s). Background on the whole study: Three men and two women, aged 18 to 49 years, made up the cohort. For each donor, CD4 naive and CD4 memory were each run on three plates, CD8 naive on two plates, and CD8 memory on one plate. To estimate repertoire size and how much clonotype sharing occurs between individuals, the study deeply sequenced the blood TCR repertoires of a handful of healthy adults. Libraries were prepared and TCR repertoires were sequenced by different laboratories using diverse techniques, in order to increase sequencing depth and limit assay-specific biases. Between about 0.85 and 10 billion PBMCs per donor were obtained by leukapheresis.

Healthy HIV-negative adults with no recently reported acute infections or vaccinations were included as donors. All donors were Caucasian adults living in Nashville, Tennessee, USA. CD4+ T cells were enriched by magnetic negative selection; naive cells were then positively selected on CD45RA, and the negative fraction formed the memory subset. After blood collection by leukapheresis, PBMCs were isolated using Ficoll-Histopaque density gradient centrifugation and then cryopreserved in the vapor phase of liquid nitrogen. Purity and quantity of every magnetically sorted T cell population were checked by analytical flow cytometry. Genomic DNA was isolated from each sorted fraction and quantified by UV absorbance on a Nanodrop 2000c. The paper's findings and limits, for the study overall: Clonotypes shared by all four sorted-subset donors showed higher generation probabilities than non-shared clonotypes. The genetic and exposure-history diversity represented was limited by the small number of donors. When a handful of donors were compared, the shared fraction of clonotypes was about 5.4% for naive CD4, over 3% for naive CD8, 2.3% for memory CD4, and 0.35% to 0.5% for memory CD8. Estimated clonotype richness was generally larger for naive than for memory subsets. Sampling was restricted to blood, and TCR repertoires in tissue are likely to differ from TCR repertoires in blood. Based on pairwise subsampling, the degree of clonotype sharing among donors was expected to be affected by sequencing depth. Incomplete sequencing was indicated by rarefaction of sorted-subset datasets, despite the large sequencing depth.

The germline V gene encodes CDR1 SGDLS and CDR2 YYNGEE. Including the terminal cysteine and phenylalanine, the CDR3 comprises 14 residues. The sequence is cut down to CDR3 DNA, 42 bases in frame from base 1. Ends trimmed: V by 3 bases, J by 6 bases; bases unmatched to a gene: 4. The sequence links TRBV9 to TRBJ2-3; 10 central bases correspond to TRBD2. Specimen: memory CD4+ T cells from PBMCs. The cell subset or site label here, explained by the study, means: CD45RA-negative fraction. The sequence was obtained from a man between 18 and 35 years old in good health. Some clones in this sample may be carry-over from other donors' samples. The CDR3 is CASSAPSGSDTQYF. The bases are TGTGCCAGCAGCGCCCCTAGCGGGAGCGATACGCAGTATTTT.